Below, one TCR beta chain is given with its context. Profiled with immunoSEQ multiplex PCR; TCRdb holds only in-frame clones, not every one. The data contain 300,000 to 400,000 clones, approximately 86% of them seen just once; the ten biggest clones take up around 10%. As for treatment: roughly 18 received Ad26.COV2.S at low or high dose, single or two shots; 5 received placebo; per-sample allocation not given. After the first vaccine or placebo injection, samples were drawn on day 63. The entry originates in a study of Ad26.COV2.S vaccination and SARS-CoV-2 variants. This sample comprised peripheral blood, obtained in a trial of Ad26.COV2.S vaccine versus placebo. This TCR came from a person between 18 and 60 years old who received the Ad26.COV2.S COVID-19 vaccine or a placebo.

The CDR3 loop reads CASSQGRYLAGVHEQYF. The CDR3 DNA follows: TGCGCCAGCAGCCAAGGGCGGTACCTAGCGGGAGTCCACGAGCAGTACTTC. The rearrangement uses TRBV4-3 and TRBJ2-7; 10 nucleotides match TRBD2. This CDR3 is 17 amino acids long. In germline, CDR1 is LGHNA, CDR2 YSLEER. The J segment lost 5 bases and the V segment lost 1 base, leaving 11 bases of the junction unmatched.